This T cell receptor beta chain came from a study of cytomegalovirus exposure and HLA in healthy donors. As to this clone: No antigen is known for it.

The germline V and J ends were trimmed by 0 bases and 4 bases, with 9 bases remaining between them. Per the germline V gene, CDR1 is SGHRS and CDR2 is YFSETQ. The CDR3 runs to 14 residues. General study findings and limits: Exclusion applied to some V segments, including TRBV6-2 and TRBV6-3, as they were indistinguishable. After further analysis at a later stage, 15,000 to 20,000 TCR beta sequences were associated with HLA alleles at 0.05 false discovery rate. Specificity for CMV antigens was confirmed in vitro for three of the CMV-associated chains.

All donors participated as healthy donors of bone marrow. 13 Jbeta primers and 60 Vbeta primers were used for the PCR. Produced via immunoSEQ multiplex PCR; TCRdb's table is partial and in-frame only. Of 60,000 to 85,000 clones in the sample, around 80% were seen once. The specimen was PBMCs. The source is a man between 65 and 85 years old in good health and CMV-seropositive. The chain links TRBV5-1 to TRBJ2-3; no reliable D call. The CDR3 region has the DNA TGCGCCAGCAGCTTGGTCCCCACTTCAGATACGCAGTATTTT. This translates into CASSLVPTSDTQYF.